This TCR beta chain derives from a study of molecular identifiers for immune sequencing clone quantification. This clonotype was seen a handful of times. With V trimmed by 1 base and J by 10 bases, 4 bases remained unmatched. The CDR3 has 12 amino acids. Germline V CDR1 and CDR2: GTSNPN, SVGIG (reference sequence). TCRdb called the PCR reads again in MiXCR, with one record for every CDR3 protein. This sample has about 510,000 distinct CDR3 sequences, with roughly 25% found just once. The sequence was collected from a human donor in good health. Some libraries in this study had Jurkat cell RNA spiked in. The chain combines TRBV30 with TRBJ2-1; 7 bases agree with TRBD2. Sequences were obtained from naive CD8+ T cells from blood, with Jurkat cell RNA spiked in. Described subset: FACS-sorted CD8+CD4-CCR7+CD45RA+ naive T cells. CDR3 protein: CAWSEGTNEQFF. CDR3 bases: TGTGCCTGGAGTGAAGGGACTAACGAGCAGTTCTTC. Full variable domain (outside the CDR3, taken from reference TRBV30 and TRBJ2-1): SQTIHQWPATLVQPVGSPLSLECTVEGTSNPNLYWYRQAAGRGLQLLFYSVGIGQISSEVPQNLSASRPQDRQFILSSKKLLLSDSGFYLCAWSEGTNEQFFGPGTRLTVL.